What follows are 5 T cell receptor beta chains derived from one specimen sequenced in a study of T-cell reconstitution after alpha-beta-depleted transplantation in children. Preparing the TCRbeta library involved the use of unique molecular identifiers. TCRdb re-called the PCR reads with MiXCR, one entry per CDR3 protein. Of 170,000 or so distinct CDR3 sequences in the sample, around 7% were seen once. Sequenced here: PBMCs from the stem cell graft donor, sampled from the stem cell graft. The receptors come from a human donor who donated a stem cell graft to a child with Wiskott-Aldrich syndrome.

This clonotype appeared many times. V gene TRBV3-1 combines with J gene TRBJ2-1; D is possibly TRBD2 (7 bases). CDR3 length equals 17 residues. Germline values: CDR1 LGHDT, CDR2 YNNKEL (reference sequence). Trimming stripped 4 bases from V and 7 bases from J, with 23 bases between. The CDR3 protein is CASSPHGGGGGINEQFF. The CDR3 nucleotides are TGTGCCAGCAGCCCCCACGGAGGAGGGGGGGGGATTAATGAGCAGTTCTTC.

The table lists this clonotype with many counts. This chain uses TRBV27 with TRBJ1-5; D is uncertain. V was cut by 4 bases and J by 9 bases, with 10 bases left in between. The CDR3 loop spans 12 amino acids. CDR1 is MNHEY and CDR2 is SMNVEV in the germline V gene (reference sequence). In DNA, the CDR3 is TGTGCCAGCAGTTCGCGCTTGGGGCCCCAGCATTTT. Its translation is CASSSRLGPQHF.

V is TRBV30 and J is TRBJ2-1; D is ambiguous. Trimming stripped 4 bases from V and 3 bases from J, with 7 bases between. CDR1 is GTSNPN and CDR2 is SVGIG in the germline V gene (reference sequence). The CDR3 runs to 12 residues. The CDR3 protein is CAWNPDYNEQFF. CDR3 sequence (DNA): TGTGCCTGGAATCCCGACTACAATGAGCAGTTCTTC.

This clonotype was picked up many times. V is TRBV12-3 or TRBV12-4 and J is TRBJ1-1; D is undetermined. This CDR3 has 13 amino acids. The V end lost 8 bases, the J end lost 1 base, and 11 bases lay between the germline ends. The CDR3 protein is CASSYWENTEAFF. Written as DNA, the CDR3 is TGTGCCAGCTCCTATTGGGAGAACACTGAAGCTTTCTTT.

This clonotype has at least ten counts. This chain joins TRBV10-1 and TRBJ2-1; D remains unclear. Germline CDR1 reads WNHNN; CDR2 reads SYGVQD (reference sequence). V was trimmed by 0 bases and J by 6 bases, leaving 15 bases between them. This CDR3 contains 16 residues. CDR3 sequence: CASSESRPHGINEQFF. DNA for the CDR3: TGCGCCAGCAGTGAGTCGCGACCCCATGGGATCAATGAGCAGTTCTTC.